Presented here are 3 T cell receptor beta chains from one specimen sequenced in a study of T cell responses to AZD1222 COVID-19 vaccine. Assay: immunoSEQ multiplex PCR; the TCRdb copy retains only in-frame clones and omits some. In the table there are fewer than 130,000 clones, roughly nine tenths of which are singletons. This material consisted of peripheral blood, taken on day 0 of AZD1222 vaccination. The receptors stem from an adult in good health.

The chain couples TRBV29-1 to TRBJ2-7; D gene ambiguous. This CDR3 region has 12 residues. Between the trimmed V and J ends, which lost 0 bases and 0 bases, there was a span of 3 bases. Per the germline V gene, CDR1 is SQVTM and CDR2 is ANQGSEA. In DNA, the CDR3 is TGCAGCGTTGAAGAGAACTCCTACGAGCAGTACTTC. This encodes CSVEENSYEQYF.

The rearrangement uses TRBV5-4 and TRBJ1-2; D is uncertain. Trimming shortened V by 5 bases and J by 0 bases, and 14 bases separated the two germline ends. CDR1 is SGHNT and CDR2 is YYREEE in the germline V gene (reference sequence). The CDR3 contains 15 residues. The CDR3 is CASSFRAGANYGYTF. CDR3 coding DNA: TGTGCCAGCAGTTTCCGTGCCGGAGCTAACTATGGCTACACCTTC.

The rearrangement joins TRBV6-2 or TRBV6-3 to TRBJ2-5; TRBD1 is a possible D gene (5 bases). CDR1 MNHEY and CDR2 SVGEGT come from the germline V gene. Trimming shortened V by 0 bases and J by 4 bases, and 15 bases separated the two germline ends. The CDR3 loop spans 16 amino acids. The CDR3 sequence: CASSYSKAGWRETQYF. CDR3 DNA sequence: TGTGCCAGCAGTTACTCGAAGGCAGGGTGGAGAGAGACCCAGTACTTC.